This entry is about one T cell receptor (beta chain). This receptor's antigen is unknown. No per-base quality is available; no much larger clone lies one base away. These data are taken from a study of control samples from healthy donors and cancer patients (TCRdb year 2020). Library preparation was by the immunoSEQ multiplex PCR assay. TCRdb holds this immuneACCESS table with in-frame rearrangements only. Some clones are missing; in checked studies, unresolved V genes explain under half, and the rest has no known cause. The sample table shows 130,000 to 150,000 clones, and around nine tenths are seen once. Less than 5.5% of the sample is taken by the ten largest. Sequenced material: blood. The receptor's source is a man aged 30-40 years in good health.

For the CDR3, the sequence is CASSLIATDTQYF. The DNA sequence is given as TGTGCCAGCAGCTTAATAGCAACAGATACGCAGTATTTT. The rearranged chain carries TRBV12-3 or TRBV12-4 and TRBJ2-3, with no reliable assignment of the D segment. V drops 6 bases and J drops 3 bases, leaving 10 bases in between. From cysteine to phenylalanine, the CDR3 is 13 amino acids long. Only the CDR3 portion is preserved as DNA: 39 bases, with reading frame beginning at the first base.